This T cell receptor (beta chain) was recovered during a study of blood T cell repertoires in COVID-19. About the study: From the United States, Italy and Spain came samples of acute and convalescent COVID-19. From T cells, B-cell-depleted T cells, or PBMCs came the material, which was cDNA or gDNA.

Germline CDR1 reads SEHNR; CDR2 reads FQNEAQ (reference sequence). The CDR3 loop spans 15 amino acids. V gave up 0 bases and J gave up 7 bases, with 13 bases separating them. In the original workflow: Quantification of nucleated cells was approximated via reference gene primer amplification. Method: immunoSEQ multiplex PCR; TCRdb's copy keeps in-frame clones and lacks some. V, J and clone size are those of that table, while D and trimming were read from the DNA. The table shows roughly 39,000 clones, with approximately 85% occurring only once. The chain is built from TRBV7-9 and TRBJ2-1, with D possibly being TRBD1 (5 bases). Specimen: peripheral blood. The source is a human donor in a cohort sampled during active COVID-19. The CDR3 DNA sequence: TGTGCCAGCAGCTTAGCACAGCAGAGGACAAATGAGCAGTTCTTC. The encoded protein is CASSLAQQRTNEQFF.